This TCR beta chain originates from a study of high-grade serous ovarian cancer treatment subgroups. The CDR3 totals 17 residues. The ends lost 0 bases at V and 4 bases at J; junction bases unmatched: 10. Germline V lookup: CDR1 LGHNA, CDR2 YSLEER. Libraries were prepared by immunoSEQ multiplex PCR; TCRdb keeps only in-frame clonotypes and omits some of them. The sample shows approximately 6,200 clones, more than 75% of them seen only once. Tumor samples were taken before definitive surgery or chemotherapy. This TCR came from a human donor with high-grade serous ovarian cancer. Sequencing input: tumor tissue. The chain is built from TRBV4-3 and TRBJ1-2, with TRBD1 identical over 8 bases. CDR3 DNA: TGCGCCAGCAGCCAAGATAGAGGGGACAGGAATATCTATGGCTACACCTTC. Protein product: CASSQDRGDRNIYGYTF.